This T cell receptor beta chain was identified in a study of regulatory T cells in long-lasting Graves disease. Study-level points and caveats: TRBV28, TRBJ1-2 and TRBJ2-5 were favored in persistent disease. It was possible that the small sample size reduced accuracy.

This sample's time point: persistent/refractory GD, antithyroid drugs over 5 years with positive TRAb. The TCR library used RNA extracted from PBMCs. Investigators prepared the TCR beta libraries by applying iRepertoire HTBI primers and Arm-PCR of CDR3 regions. TCRdb re-analysed the multiplex PCR reads in MiXCR, keeping a single row per CDR3 protein. The sample records 650,000 to 700,000 distinct CDR3 sequences, about 32% being singletons. This clonotype showed up just a few times. Its antigen is not known. V was shortened by 10 bases and J by 0 bases, with 16 bases between the two germline ends. In germline, CDR1 is SNHLY, CDR2 FYNNEI. The CDR3 is made up of 14 amino acids.

The material was peripheral blood mononuclear cells (PBMCs), obtained when the disease was refractory, from a patient treated with antithyroid drugs. The TCR comes from a female donor with Graves disease. The chain uses TRBV2 and TRBJ2-7; D is unresolved. The DNA of the CDR3 is TGTGCCACGTCCCCCAAAGCAAACTCCTACGAGCAGTACTTC. As protein: CATSPKANSYEQYF. The full variable domain, completed using reference TRBV2 and TRBJ2-7, is EPEVTQTPSHQVTQMGQEVILRCVPISNHLYFYWYRQILGQKVEFLVSFYNNEISEKSEIFDDQFSVERPDGSNFTLKIRSTKLEDSAMYFCATSPKANSYEQYFGPGTRLTVT.